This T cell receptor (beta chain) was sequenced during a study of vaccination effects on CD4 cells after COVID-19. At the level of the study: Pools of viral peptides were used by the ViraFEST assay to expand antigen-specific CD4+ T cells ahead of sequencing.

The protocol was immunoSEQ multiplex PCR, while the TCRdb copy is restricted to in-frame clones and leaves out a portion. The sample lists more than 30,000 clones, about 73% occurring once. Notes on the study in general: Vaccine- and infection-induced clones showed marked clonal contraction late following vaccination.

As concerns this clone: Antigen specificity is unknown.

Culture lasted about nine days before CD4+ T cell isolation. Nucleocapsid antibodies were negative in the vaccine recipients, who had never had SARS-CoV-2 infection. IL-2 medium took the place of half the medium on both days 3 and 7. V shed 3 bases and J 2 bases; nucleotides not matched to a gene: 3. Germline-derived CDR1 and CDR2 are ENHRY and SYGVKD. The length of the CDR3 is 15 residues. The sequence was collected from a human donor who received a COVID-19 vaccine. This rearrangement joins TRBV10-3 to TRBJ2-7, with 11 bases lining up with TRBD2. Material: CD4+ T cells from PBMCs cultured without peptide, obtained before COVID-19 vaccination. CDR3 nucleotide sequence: TGTGCCATCAGTGACAAGACTAGCGGGACCTACGAGCAGTACTTC. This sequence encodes CAISDKTSGTYEQYF.